These 23 T cell receptor beta chains were sequenced from one sample in a study of T cell responses to AZD1222 COVID-19 vaccine. Only in-frame clones appear in the TCRdb table, and some are missing; sequencing was by immunoSEQ multiplex PCR. The sample has approximately 100,000 clones, 75% to 95% seen once; the top ten hold approximately 1.2%. The sequences come from peripheral blood, collected on day 0 of AZD1222 vaccination. The receptors were gathered from an adult in good health.

This chain joins TRBV20-1 and TRBJ2-5, with D unclear. The V gene lost 5 bases and the J gene lost 6 bases, with 10 bases spanning the gap. Germline V gene data show CDR1 as DFQATT and CDR2 as SNEGSKA (reference sequence). This CDR3 is built from 11 residues. CDR3 bases: TGCAGTGCTCTGGACGGCCAGACCCAGTACTTC. Its protein is CSALDGQTQYF.

The chain uses TRBV4-1 and TRBJ1-5; D unclear. Germline V gene sequence: CDR1 MGHRA, CDR2 YSYEKL. V dropped 0 bases and J dropped 5 bases, with 11 bases sitting between them. CDR3 length: 15 residues. CDR3 nucleotides: TGCGCCAGCAGCCAAGAGGGAAGCGACCATCAGCCCCAGCATTTT. The encoded protein is CASSQEGSDHQPQHF.

This clone was counted between two and nine times. In DNA, the CDR3 is TGTGCCACCTCCCCTGGGTCCTTCTCTGGAAACACCATATATTTT. Its translation is CATSPGSFSGNTIYF. J is TRBJ1-3 and V is TRBV6-5; D not certain. Per germline, CDR1 MNHEY and CDR2 SVGAGI. The CDR3 extends over 15 amino acids. Trimming left V 10 bases short and J 0 bases short, with 16 bases between.

The sample holds one count of this clone. The chain has TRBV19 and TRBJ2-3; D remains unclear. The CDR3 length is 17 residues. The germline V gene has CDR1 LNHDA and CDR2 SQIVND (reference sequence). V was shortened by 6 bases and J by 6 bases, with 25 bases between the two germline ends. The CDR3 DNA is TGTGCCAGTAGAATATCGGGCAGTCAGTTCGATGGGGATACGCAGTATTTT. Protein product: CASRISGSQFDGDTQYF.

This rearrangement joins TRBV28 to TRBJ2-5, with D possibly TRBD2 on 5 matching bases. Germline-derived CDR1 and CDR2 are MDHEN and SYDVKM. Trimming took off 2 bases at V and 5 bases at J, with 18 bases between the two ends. This CDR3 has 16 residues. CDR3 sequence (DNA): TGTGCCAGCAGTTTAGCGGGCCGGCCCCCGGAGGAGACCCAGTACTTC. Translating it yields CASSLAGRPPEETQYF. The complete variable domain, with remaining parts taken from reference TRBV28 and TRBJ2-5, reads DVKVTQSSRYLVKRTGEKVFLECVQDMDHENMFWYRQDPGLGLRLIYFSYDVKMKEKGDIPEGYSVSREKKERFSLILESASTNQTSMYLCASSLAGRPPEETQYFGPGTRLLVL.

CDR3 loop: CASSHPGLVYRGYTF. CDR3 DNA: TGTGCCAGCAGCCATCCGGGACTAGTCTATCGTGGCTACACCTTC. This chain uses TRBV11-2 with TRBJ1-2, with D tentatively TRBD1 (5 bases). This CDR3 is built from 15 residues. V was cut by 5 bases and J by 7 bases, with 20 bases left in between. Looked up from germline, CDR1 is SGHAT and CDR2 is FQNNGV.

This clone was seen a handful of times. This sequence joins TRBV5-4 and TRBJ2-5; unclear D gene. The CDR3 length is 12 residues. Trimming took off 2 bases at V and 4 bases at J, with 6 bases between the two ends. The germline CDR1 and CDR2 sequences are SGHNT and YYREEE (reference sequence). CDR3 in amino acids: CASSFYTETQYF. The DNA of the CDR3 is TGTGCCAGCAGCTTCTACACAGAGACCCAGTACTTC. Together with reference TRBV5-4 and TRBJ2-5, the CDR3 gives the full variable domain: ETGVTQSPTHLIKTRGQQVTLRCSSQSGHNTVSWYQQALGQGPQFIFQYYREEENGRGNFPPRFSGLQFPNYSSELNVNALELDDSALYLCASSFYTETQYFGPGTRLLVL.

The chain combines TRBV28 with TRBJ2-1; D is uncertain. This CDR3 has 17 amino acids. The V and J ends lost 5 bases and 6 bases respectively, with 23 bases between them. Germline lookup yields CDR1 MDHEN and CDR2 SYDVKM. In DNA form, the CDR3 reads TGTGCCAGCAGTATACCGTGGACGGGTGCTCGGGCCAATGAGCAGTTCTTC. It specifies CASSIPWTGARANEQFF.

The rearrangement links TRBV11-1 to TRBJ2-5; unclear D gene. Germline-derived CDR1 and CDR2 are SGHAT and FQDESV (reference sequence). The CDR3 runs 15 residues. The V and J ends lost 1 base and 1 base respectively, with 10 bases between them. The CDR3 loop reads CASSLEAALQETQYF. The CDR3 DNA is TGTGCCAGCAGCTTAGAGGCAGCTCTCCAAGAGACCCAGTACTTC.

This clone was recorded only once. CDR3 nucleotide sequence: TGTGCCAGCAGCTTCACAGGGGGCGGCTACACCTTC. Amino acid sequence: CASSFTGGGYTF. The V gene is TRBV7-9, the J gene TRBJ1-2; 9 nucleotides agree with TRBD1. The J segment lost 8 bases and the V segment lost 3 bases, leaving 1 base of the junction unmatched. The CDR3 sequence is 12 residues long. CDR1 and CDR2 (germline): SEHNR, FQNEAQ (reference sequence). Looking up the rest from reference TRBV7-9 and TRBJ1-2 gives the full variable domain: DTGVSQNPRHKITKRGQNVTFRCDPISEHNRLYWYRQTLGQGPEFLTYFQNEAQLEKSRLLSDRFSAERPKGSFSTLEIQRTEQGDSAMYLCASSFTGGGYTFGSGTRLTVV.

This clone is medium-sized by share. This sequence joins TRBV27 and TRBJ1-2; 7 bases map to TRBD1. V shed 6 bases and J 3 bases; nucleotides not matched to a gene: 7. Germline V gives CDR1 MNHEY, CDR2 SMNVEV (reference sequence). The CDR3 runs 14 residues. The CDR3 region has the DNA TGTGCCAGCAGGTCCCGAGGGGGCGACTATGGCTACACCTTC. Protein product: CASRSRGGDYGYTF.

This clone showed up just once. The chain carries TRBV14 and TRBJ2-7, with 8 positions matching TRBD1. The CDR3 is made up of 16 amino acids. V trimming: 5 bases; J trimming: 0 bases; junction bases outside the gene matches: 9. CDR1 SGHDN and CDR2 FVKESK come from the germline V gene. The CDR3 spells CASSGPGTGSSYEQYF. CDR3 DNA: TGTGCCAGCAGCGGCCCCGGGACAGGTAGCTCCTACGAGCAGTACTTC.

The chain has TRBV6-5 and TRBJ1-5, with D possibly being TRBD1 (5 bases). Germline values: CDR1 MNHEY, CDR2 SVGAGI. The germline V and J ends were trimmed by 0 bases and 3 bases, with 9 bases remaining between them. The CDR3 length is 15 residues. The CDR3: CASSYSTTDNQPQHF. The CDR3 bases are TGTGCCAGCAGTTACTCTACGACAGACAATCAGCCCCAGCATTTT.

The chain joins TRBV10-3 to TRBJ1-2; weak D call: TRBD1 (5 bases). Germline V gene data show CDR1 as ENHRY and CDR2 as SYGVKD. This CDR3 is 14 amino acids long. V shed 5 bases and J shed 2 bases, with 12 bases lying between them. CDR3 in DNA: TGTGCCATCAGTCGGGACCACGACAACTATGGCTACACCTTC. This encodes CAISRDHDNYGYTF.

CDR3: CASTPSSGADTEAFF. CDR3 nucleotides: TGCGCCAGCACCCCCTCGAGTGGGGCGGACACTGAAGCTTTCTTT. The chain combines TRBV10-2 with TRBJ1-1; TRBD1 is a possible D gene (5 bases). Germline V gene data show CDR1 as WSHSY and CDR2 as SAAADI. Trimming took 7 bases from V and 3 from J, leaving 18 bases between them. The CDR3 covers 15 residues.

The CDR3 loop reads CASSDSSGGANEQFF. In DNA, the CDR3 is TGTGCCAGCAGTGACTCTAGCGGGGGGGCCAATGAGCAGTTCTTC. The V call is TRBV6-4, the J call TRBJ2-1; the match to TRBD2 covers 11 bases. In germline, CDR1 is MRHNA, CDR2 SNTAGT. Trimming removed 0 bases from V and 6 bases from J; junction bases left unmatched: 1. CDR3 length equals 15 residues.

J is TRBJ2-7 and V is TRBV18; a possible D gene is TRBD2 (6 bases). V was shortened by 6 bases and J by 3 bases, with 12 bases between the two germline ends. The germline CDR1 and CDR2 sequences are KGHSH and LQKENI. CDR3 length equals 13 residues. Written as DNA, the CDR3 is TGTGCCAGCTCCCGGGGAGGTATCTACGAGCAGTACTTC. It yields the protein CASSRGGIYEQYF.

V and J are TRBV7-9 and TRBJ1-1; TRBD1 is a possible D gene (5 bases). Trimming cost V 4 bases and J 1 base, with 13 bases left between them. Per the germline V gene, CDR1 is SEHNR and CDR2 is FQNEAQ (reference sequence). The CDR3 is 15 residues long. In DNA form, the CDR3 reads TGTGCCAGCAGCTCCAGTGGGGGATGGAACACTGAAGCTTTCTTT. It translates to CASSSSGGWNTEAFF.

The J gene is TRBJ2-5, the V gene TRBV3-1 (or the pseudogene TRBV3-2); D may be TRBD1 (6 bases). The V gene's germline CDR1 is LGHDT and CDR2 YNNKEL (reference sequence). V lost 0 bases, J lost 2 bases, and 13 bases lay in between. This CDR3 has 16 residues. CDR3 in amino acids: CASSQDSRRGQETQYF. The CDR3 DNA follows: TGTGCCAGCAGCCAAGATTCTCGCAGGGGACAAGAGACCCAGTACTTC.

The chain carries TRBV5-4 and TRBJ2-3, with 8 positions matching TRBD1. V shed 4 bases, J shed 3 bases, and the junction held 13 bases outside the gene matches. Per the germline V gene, CDR1 is SGHNT and CDR2 is YYREEE (reference sequence). CDR3 size: 17 residues. This CDR3 is CASSAETDRVRTDTQYF. The CDR3, as DNA: TGTGCCAGCAGCGCCGAGACGGACAGGGTCAGAACAGATACGCAGTATTTT.

The rearrangement uses TRBV2 and TRBJ1-5; weak D call: TRBD1 (5 bases). The germline V gene has CDR1 SNHLY and CDR2 FYNNEI. This CDR3 is built from 14 residues. V lost 6 bases to trimming and J lost 3 bases, with 12 bases between them. The CDR3 DNA reads as TGTGCCAGCAGGGACGGGGGTAACAATCAGCCCCAGCATTTT. This encodes CASRDGGNNQPQHF.

The chain uses TRBV4-1 and TRBJ1-2; D gene unclear. The V end lost 0 bases, the J end lost 4 bases, and 9 bases lay between the germline ends. Germline CDR1 MGHRA, CDR2 YSYEKL. This CDR3 has 14 residues. The CDR3 loop reads CASSQERGTYGYTF. The CDR3 coding sequence is TGCGCCAGCAGCCAAGAACGGGGAACCTATGGCTACACCTTC.

The chain carries TRBV28 and TRBJ1-2; TRBD1 might be the D (5 bases). Germline CDR1 MDHEN, CDR2 SYDVKM. V shed 8 bases and J shed 7 bases, with 17 bases lying between them. The CDR3 consists of 13 residues. The CDR3 nucleotides are TGTGCCAGCGGGACTTTACCGCGGGGTGGCTACACCTTC. Amino acid sequence: CASGTLPRGGYTF.